A selection of T cell receptor beta chains follows, all from one sample in a study of identical twins. TCRdb recomputed calls from the 5' RACE reads with MiXCR, one row per CDR3 protein. Of around 960,000 distinct CDR3 sequences listed, over 9% were seen once; the top ten hold 1.5% to 2%. The data also belong to a second study, concerning yellow fever vaccine responses in identical twins.

The sample consisted of PBMCs. The receptors come from a young woman in good health. Both conserved end residues are part of each CDR3. A D gene is named only where the DNA matches it firmly. The size entry is marked missing in some rows and otherwise reads once, few, many or a size class.

>.|TRBV15|.|TRBJ2-7
CATSRDTTAANYEQYF
TGTGCCACCAGCAGAGATACAACAGCAGCTAACTACGAGCAGTACTTC
>.|TRBV27|few|TRBJ2-3
CASSLGALDTQYF
TGTGCCAGCAGTTTGGGGGCGTTAGATACGCAGTATTTT
>TRBD1|TRBV28|.|TRBJ2-3
CASQMGRGLFTDTQYF
TGTGCCAGCCAAATGGGCAGGGGGCTTTTCACAGATACGCAGTATTTT
>TRBD1|TRBV5-1|many|TRBJ1-6
CASSPGQGYNSPLHF
TGCGCCAGCAGCCCGGGACAGGGCTATAATTCACCCCTCCACTTT
>.|TRBV5-6|few|TRBJ2-1
CASSPVVSKAEQFF
TGTGCCAGCAGCCCAGTGGTCTCTAAGGCTGAGCAGTTCTTC
>.|TRBV7-9|.|TRBJ1-4
CASSFSREGEKLFF
TGTGCCAGCAGCTTCAGCAGGGAAGGTGAAAAACTGTTTTTT
>.|TRBV5-1|many|TRBJ2-1
CASSPLVGNEQFF
TGCGCCAGCAGCCCACTAGTAGGCAATGAGCAGTTCTTC
>.|TRBV9|few|TRBJ1-2
CASSAPGIYGYTF
TGTGCCAGCAGCGCCCCGGGGATTTATGGCTACACCTTC
>.|TRBV9|many|TRBJ1-5
CASSQGGDQPQHF
TGTGCCAGCAGCCAGGGAGGAGATCAGCCCCAGCATTTT
>.|TRBV20-1|few|TRBJ2-3
CSARGVPRIAGAATDTQYF
TGCAGTGCTCGCGGTGTCCCCCGTATTGCAGGAGCGGCCACAGATACGCAGTATTTT
>TRBD2|TRBV4-1|many|TRBJ2-3
CASSQGLAGSTDTQYF
TGCGCCAGCAGCCAAGGACTAGCGGGGAGCACAGATACGCAGTATTTT
>.|TRBV5-8|many|TRBJ2-1
CASSNTPAWNEQFF
TGTGCCAGCAGCAATACGCCCGCCTGGAATGAGCAGTTCTTC
>TRBD2|TRBV4-2|many|TRBJ2-7
CASSQELAESYEQYF
TGTGCCAGCAGCCAAGAACTAGCGGAATCCTACGAGCAGTACTTC
>.|TRBV11-2|.|TRBJ2-1
CASSLSTGWNEQFF
TGTGCCAGCAGCTTAAGTACAGGGTGGAATGAGCAGTTCTTC
>.|TRBV6-5|.|TRBJ1-5
CASSYSGTTGVYSNQPQHF
TGTGCCAGCAGTTACTCCGGGACAACCGGTGTTTATAGCAATCAGCCCCAGCATTTT
>TRBD2|TRBV29-1|many|TRBJ2-3
CSANRRTSGRDTDTQYF
TGCAGCGCAAACCGACGGACTAGCGGGAGGGACACAGATACGCAGTATTTT
>TRBD1|TRBV5-5|many|TRBJ2-2
CASSHTLTGGITGELFF
TGTGCCAGCAGCCACACCCTGACAGGGGGCATCACCGGGGAGCTGTTTTTT
>.|TRBV12-3/TRBV12-4|many|TRBJ1-1
CASSHSRNTEAFF
TGTGCCAGCAGTCACTCCAGAAACACTGAAGCTTTCTTT
>.|TRBV2|.|TRBJ1-5
CASSPGGWPQHF
TGTGCCAGCAGTCCTGGGGGTTGGCCCCAGCATTTT
>TRBD1|TRBV7-8|.|TRBJ2-3
CASSLARTGGSDTQYF
TGTGCCAGCAGCTTAGCGAGGACAGGGGGTTCGGATACGCAGTATTTT
>TRBD1|TRBV12-3/TRBV12-4|few|TRBJ2-3
CASSQGAQFPESTDTQYF
TGTGCCAGCAGTCAGGGGGCCCAATTTCCTGAAAGCACAGATACGCAGTATTTT
>.|TRBV10-3|few|TRBJ2-5
CATGEIQETQYF
TGTGCCACCGGGGAGATCCAAGAGACCCAGTACTTC
>.|TRBV28|few|TRBJ1-6
CASSFPPITWSPLHF
TGTGCCAGCAGTTTCCCCCCGATAACTTGGTCACCCCTCCACTTT
>.|TRBV25-1|.|TRBJ2-5
CASSDSTRLTGTFQYF
TGTGCCAGCAGTGATTCTACGAGACTCACGGGAACGTTCCAGTACTTC
>.|TRBV7-3|.|TRBJ2-1
CASSLTSFLSERINEQFF
TGTGCCAGCAGCTTAACGTCTTTTCTGTCGGAGCGGATCAATGAGCAGTTCTTC
>.|TRBV5-1|few|TRBJ2-7
CASRGAGLDPHEQYF
TGCGCCAGCAGAGGTGCGGGCCTGGACCCCCACGAGCAGTACTTC
>.|TRBV10-3|.|TRBJ2-3
CAISESILTDTQYF
TGTGCCATCAGTGAGTCGATCCTCACAGATACGCAGTATTTT
>.|TRBV20-1|.|TRBJ2-2
CSARTAGELFF
TGCAGTGCTCGGACAGCCGGGGAGCTGTTTTTT
>.|TRBV10-1|.|TRBJ1-4
CASSDPRRDEKLFF
TGCGCCAGCAGTGATCCTCGGAGAGATGAAAAACTGTTTTTT
>.|TRBV7-9|.|TRBJ1-2
CASSSPLPRGNYGYTF
TGTGCCAGCAGCTCACCCCTGCCAAGGGGGAACTATGGCTACACCTTC
>.|TRBV28|few|TRBJ1-2
CASSSGGGHYGYTF
TGTGCCAGCAGTTCAGGAGGGGGACACTATGGCTACACCTTC